Following are 27 T cell receptor beta chains from one sample sequenced in a study of cytomegalovirus exposure and HLA in healthy donors (dated by TCRdb to 2017 to 2019). The library was generated by the immunoSEQ multiplex PCR assay. For the multiplex PCR, a mixture combining 60 forward primers for TCR Vbeta segments and 13 reverse primers for TCR Jbeta segments was used. The table comes from immuneACCESS by way of TCRdb, which keeps in-frame sequences with V and J called. Part of the clones is missing from these tables; in studies checked, under half for an unresolved V gene and the rest for unknown reasons. This sample lists some 200,000 clones; over 70% were detected once. About 3.8% of the sample is taken by the ten largest. Sequencing was done on a sample of PBMCs. These receptors were taken from a man aged 45 to 65 in good health and CMV-seronegative.

The chain uses TRBV5-8 and TRBJ1-1; TRBD1 agrees at 8 bases. The CDR3 is 15 amino acids. Germline lookup yields CDR1 SGHTS and CDR2 YDEGEE. With 1 base clipped from V and 10 bases from J, the junction kept 12 bases outside the gene matches. The CDR3 DNA reads as TGTGCCAGCAGCTTGACCGACAGGGGAGTTAGTATAGCTTTCTTT. Encoded protein: CASSLTDRGVSIAFF.

The chain couples TRBV6-1 to TRBJ2-3; D may be TRBD2 (6 bases). CDR1 and CDR2 from the germline V gene are MNHNS and SASEGT. The CDR3 length is 11 residues. V dropped 10 bases and J dropped 8 bases, with 13 bases sitting between them. CDR3 loop: CATSLGGTQYF. DNA for the CDR3: TGTGCCACCTCTCTCGGGGGTACGCAGTATTTT.

This sequence joins TRBV5-1 and TRBJ2-2; 10 bases match TRBD1. The germline V gene encodes CDR1 SGHRS and CDR2 YFSETQ. With 6 bases clipped from V and 7 bases from J, the junction kept 6 bases outside the gene matches. The CDR3 has 14 amino acids. The CDR3 nucleotides read TGCGCCAGCAACGACAGGGGGCGCAACGGGGAGCTGTTTTTT. Amino acids: CASNDRGRNGELFF. Looking up the rest from reference TRBV5-1 and TRBJ2-2 gives the full variable domain: KAGVTQTPRYLIKTRGQQVTLSCSPISGHRSVSWYQQTPGQGLQFLFEYFSETQRNKGNFPGRFSGRQFSNSRSEMNVSTLELGDSALYLCASNDRGRNGELFFGEGSRLTVL.

V and J are TRBV4-1 and TRBJ2-5; 8 nucleotides align to TRBD2. This CDR3 comprises 14 residues. V gave up 5 bases and J gave up 5 bases; unmatched junction bases: 7. CDR1 is MGHRA and CDR2 is YSYEKL in the germline V gene. In nucleotides, the CDR3 is TGCGCCAGCAGCTACAGCGGGGGCGGGGAGACCCAGTACTTC. Its translation is CASSYSGGGETQYF.

The V gene is TRBV5-1, the J gene TRBJ2-7, with 9 bases that match TRBD1. Trimming removed 3 bases from V and 2 bases from J; junction bases left unmatched: 6. Germline CDR1 SGHRS, CDR2 YFSETQ. The CDR3 totals 15 residues. The CDR3 DNA is TGCGCCAGCAGCTGGGACGGGACAGGGACCTACGAGCAGTACTTC. Its translation is CASSWDGTGTYEQYF.

Worth noting for this clone: Other DNA sequences in the sample encode the same CDR3. The CDR3 coding sequence is TGTGCCAGCAGCTTAGGGACGAACAGGGAGACCCAGTACTTC. This translates into CASSLGTNRETQYF. This chain links TRBV7-7 with TRBJ2-5; D might be TRBD1 (5 bases). Germline V CDR1 and CDR2: SSHAT, FNYEAQ (reference sequence). The V end lost 1 base, the J end lost 5 bases, and 11 bases lay between the germline ends. The CDR3 contains 14 residues.

The chain has TRBV19 and TRBJ1-1, with D uncertain. V lost 6 bases to trimming and J lost 2 bases, with 10 bases between them. The CDR3 has 13 residues. The germline V gene has CDR1 LNHDA and CDR2 SQIVND (reference sequence). The CDR3 sequence: CASRWLINTEAFF. The CDR3 nucleotides read TGTGCCAGTAGGTGGCTCATCAACACTGAAGCTTTCTTT.

The rearrangement links TRBV27 to TRBJ1-1, with D possibly being TRBD1 (6 bases). Germline CDR1 is MNHEY and CDR2 is SMNVEV (reference sequence). The CDR3 runs 11 residues. The germline V and J ends were trimmed by 8 bases and 4 bases, with 8 bases remaining between them. Here the CDR3 reads CASSTGTEAFF. The CDR3 bases are TGTGCCAGCTCGACAGGCACTGAAGCTTTCTTT.

The chain is built from TRBV6-5 and TRBJ2-1; D might be TRBD1 (5 bases). V lost 8 bases and J 0 bases, leaving 11 bases between the germline ends. Germline lookup yields CDR1 MNHEY and CDR2 SVGAGI. This CDR3 is 14 amino acids long. CDR3 loop: CASARQSSYNEQFF. CDR3 DNA: TGTGCCAGCGCCCGACAGAGCTCCTACAATGAGCAGTTCTTC.

J is TRBJ1-2 and V is TRBV5-6, with unresolved D. Germline lookup yields CDR1 SGHDT and CDR2 YYEEEE. V shed 4 bases and J shed 4 bases, with 20 bases lying between them. The length of the CDR3 is 16 residues. CDR3 sequence reads: CASSPKDLAKGYGYTF. The DNA for the CDR3 is TGTGCCAGCAGCCCCAAGGACTTGGCCAAGGGCTATGGCTACACCTTC.

This chain connects TRBV18 to TRBJ2-2; D is ambiguous. CDR1 KGHSH and CDR2 LQKENI come from the germline V gene. CDR3 size: 15 residues. Trimming took off 2 bases at V and 3 bases at J, with 10 bases between the two ends. In DNA, the CDR3 is TGTGCCAGCTCACCAACTGACTCGGACACCGGGGAGCTGTTTTTT. Its translation: CASSPTDSDTGELFF.

The chain uses TRBV9 and TRBJ2-3; maybe TRBD1 (6 bases). The length of the CDR3 is 15 residues. Trimming left V 4 bases short and J 0 bases short, with 12 bases between. Per the germline V gene, CDR1 is SGDLS and CDR2 is YYNGEE. The DNA for the CDR3 is TGTGCCAGCAGCCCCCAGGGGTCCAGCACAGATACGCAGTATTTT. Protein sequence: CASSPQGSSTDTQYF.

This chain uses TRBV6-5 with TRBJ1-6; 10 nucleotides align to TRBD1. Per germline, CDR1 MNHEY and CDR2 SVGAGI. The CDR3 loop spans 14 amino acids. Germline trimming cut 6 bases from V and 9 bases from J; bases unmatched to any gene: 5. CDR3 sequence (DNA): TGTGCCAGCAGCCGACAGGGGGCGCCTTCACCCCTCCACTTT. Its translation is CASSRQGAPSPLHF.

The chain is built from TRBV7-6 and TRBJ1-1; no reliable D call. V was pared by 1 base and J by 3 bases, with 6 bases between. Germline CDR1 is SGHVS and CDR2 is FNYEAQ. This CDR3 is 13 amino acids long. The CDR3 bases are TGTGCCAGCAGCTTAGACAGTTACACTGAAGCTTTCTTT. Protein product: CASSLDSYTEAFF.

This clone was counted only a few times. The chain joins TRBV2 to TRBJ2-1; TRBD1 matches at 8 bases. CDR1 and CDR2 from the germline V gene are SNHLY and FYNNEI. The trim removed 5 bases at V and 4 bases at J, leaving 7 bases unmatched. This CDR3 has 15 amino acids. CDR3 protein: CASSTDRGSYNEQFF. The CDR3 region has the DNA TGTGCCAGCAGTACCGACAGGGGTTCGTACAATGAGCAGTTCTTC.

J is TRBJ1-1 and V is TRBV5-6; D gene unclear. The V end was cut by 2 bases, the J end by 9 bases, with 11 bases between. CDR3 size: 12 residues. Per the germline V gene, CDR1 is SGHDT and CDR2 is YYEEEE. The CDR3 region is CASSLSGRQAFF. CDR3 DNA sequence: TGTGCCAGCAGCTTATCAGGTAGACAAGCTTTCTTT. Full variable domain (outside the CDR3, taken from reference TRBV5-6 and TRBJ1-1): DAGVTQSPTHLIKTRGQQVTLRCSPKSGHDTVSWYQQALGQGPQFIFQYYEEEERQRGNFPDRFSGHQFPNYSSELNVNALLLGDSALYLCASSLSGRQAFFGQGTRLTVV.

This chain joins TRBV25-1 and TRBJ2-5; TRBD2 agrees at 11 bases. This CDR3 region has 15 residues. CDR1 is MGHDK and CDR2 is SYGVNS in the germline V gene. V shed 6 bases, J shed 5 bases, and the junction held 8 bases outside the gene matches. CDR3 nucleotides: TGTGCCAGCAGCGTACTAGCGGGGGCAGGGGAGACCCAGTACTTC. Translating it yields CASSVLAGAGETQYF.

Note on this clone: The same CDR3 arises from other DNA sequences in this sample as well. V is TRBV5-6 and J is TRBJ1-1; D is ambiguous. Trimming cost V 0 bases and J 3 bases, with 12 bases left between them. The CDR3 length is 15 residues. Per germline, CDR1 SGHDT and CDR2 YYEEEE. DNA of the CDR3: TGTGCCAGCAGCTTGGTAGTGGGGAGGGACACTGAAGCTTTCTTT. Encoded protein: CASSLVVGRDTEAFF.

The V and J genes are TRBV5-6 and TRBJ1-2; no firm D call. Germline V gene sequence: CDR1 SGHDT, CDR2 YYEEEE. Trimming left V 3 bases short and J 0 bases short, with 6 bases between. The CDR3 contains 13 residues. The CDR3 region has the DNA TGTGCCAGCAGCTCCCTCTCTAACTATGGCTACACCTTC. Its protein product is CASSSLSNYGYTF.

CDR3 residues: CASRDRLNTEAFF. The CDR3 DNA is TGTGCCAGCAGGGACAGACTGAACACTGAAGCTTTCTTT. The chain joins TRBV11-2 to TRBJ1-1, with D perhaps matching TRBD1 (6 bases). The V gene lost 6 bases and the J gene lost 0 bases, with 8 bases spanning the gap. The CDR3 totals 13 residues. Germline CDR1 and CDR2: SGHAT and FQNNGV. The full variable domain, in which reference TRBV11-2 and TRBJ1-1 provide the parts outside the CDR3, is EAGVAQSPRYKIIEKRQSVAFWCNPISGHATLYWYQQILGQGPKLLIQFQNNGVVDDSQLPKDRFSAERLKGVDSTLKIQPAKLEDSAVYLCASRDRLNTEAFFGQGTRLTVV.

The CDR3 loop reads CSTLGRGRNTQYF. The CDR3, as DNA: TGCAGCACCCTTGGCAGGGGGCGAAATACGCAGTATTTT. V is TRBV29-1 and J is TRBJ2-3; 8 bases agree with TRBD1. This CDR3 is 13 amino acids long. After removal of 8 bases from V and 7 bases from J, the junction contained 11 bases not matched to a gene. CDR1 is SQVTM and CDR2 is ANQGSEA in the germline V gene.

V is TRBV4-3 and J is TRBJ2-1, with TRBD1 matching over 8 bases. From germline, CDR1 is LGHNA and CDR2 YSLEER. The V segment lost 0 bases and the J segment 6 bases; nucleotides outside the gene matches: 7. The CDR3 runs 16 residues. The CDR3 coding sequence is TGCGCCAGCAGCCAAGATTGGACAGGGATTCCCAATGAGCAGTTCTTC. Translating it yields CASSQDWTGIPNEQFF.

The chain uses TRBV18 and TRBJ1-1; D is ambiguous. Germline V gene sequence: CDR1 KGHSH, CDR2 LQKENI. This CDR3 is 13 amino acids long. Trimming cost V 3 bases and J 3 bases, with 8 bases left between them. CDR3 coding DNA: TGTGCCAGCTCACCTTCCGGGGACACTGAAGCTTTCTTT. This gives the protein CASSPSGDTEAFF.

V usage is TRBV5-6 and J usage is TRBJ2-5, with TRBD2 matching over 7 bases. The CDR3 is 17 amino acids. J was trimmed by 0 bases and V by 0 bases; bases with no gene match: 8. Germline CDR1 is SGHDT and CDR2 is YYEEEE. For the CDR3, the DNA is TGTGCCAGCAGCTTGGCCTGGGCTAGCGGCTACCAAGAGACCCAGTACTTC. Translating it yields CASSLAWASGYQETQYF.

The CDR3 is CASSLVTGGATGYTF. The CDR3 nucleotides are TGCGCCAGCAGCTTGGTGACAGGGGGCGCAACTGGCTACACCTTC. V and J are TRBV5-1 and TRBJ1-2, with 10 bases fitting TRBD1. Trimming removed 0 bases from V and 7 bases from J; junction bases left unmatched: 6. Germline loops: CDR1 SGHRS, CDR2 YFSETQ. CDR3 length equals 15 residues. Full variable domain (outside the CDR3, taken from reference TRBV5-1 and TRBJ1-2): KAGVTQTPRYLIKTRGQQVTLSCSPISGHRSVSWYQQTPGQGLQFLFEYFSETQRNKGNFPGRFSGRQFSNSRSEMNVSTLELGDSALYLCASSLVTGGATGYTFGSGTRLTVV.

V usage is TRBV29-1 and J usage is TRBJ2-1; 8 bases map to TRBD2. The V segment lost 7 bases and the J segment 4 bases; nucleotides outside the gene matches: 15. Germline V gene sequence: CDR1 SQVTM, CDR2 ANQGSEA. The length of the CDR3 is 16 residues. Here the CDR3 reads CSAVTSLAGSYNEQFF. The CDR3 DNA is TGCAGCGCCGTAACCTCTTTAGCGGGGTCTTACAATGAGCAGTTCTTC.

The chain recombines TRBV7-9 with TRBJ2-1; D uncertain. Trimming took off 3 bases at V and 4 bases at J, with 4 bases between the two ends. This CDR3 spans 12 amino acids. The V gene's germline CDR1 is SEHNR and CDR2 FQNEAQ (reference sequence). CDR3 sequence reads: CASSFKYNEQFF. The DNA for the CDR3 is TGTGCCAGCAGCTTCAAATACAATGAGCAGTTCTTC.